The 32 T cell receptor beta chains given below trace back to one sample, sequenced in a study of T cell responses to AZD1222 COVID-19 vaccine. Here immunoSEQ multiplex PCR was the method, and the copy in TCRdb shows in-frame clones only, minus some. The sample has 80,000 to 95,000 clones, around nine tenths seen once; the top ten hold about 7%. The sample here was peripheral blood, taken 28 days after the second AZD1222 dose. These receptors were obtained from an adult who received the AZD1222 COVID-19 vaccine.

This clone came up once. The rearrangement joins TRBV2 to TRBJ2-7; the D is unclear. Trimming took off 2 bases at V and 7 bases at J, with 12 bases between the two ends. The germline V gene has CDR1 SNHLY and CDR2 FYNNEI. CDR3 length: 13 residues. The CDR3 DNA sequence: TGTGCCAGCAGTGAACGCCGTCCCTGGGAGCAGTACTTC. This gives the protein CASSERRPWEQYF.

This clone has a single count. The V gene is TRBV11-2, the J gene TRBJ1-2; D unresolved. The V end was cut by 6 bases, the J end by 7 bases, with 27 bases between. The CDR3 has 17 amino acids. Germline V gene data show CDR1 as SGHAT and CDR2 as FQNNGV. The CDR3 sequence is CASRPIPGPFGTSGYTF. CDR3 in DNA: TGTGCCAGCAGGCCGATTCCTGGTCCGTTCGGAACCAGTGGCTACACCTTC.

The gene calls are TRBV30 and TRBJ2-7; possibly TRBD1 for D (6 bases). CDR1 GTSNPN and CDR2 SVGIG come from the germline V gene (reference sequence). The CDR3 length is 13 residues. Between the trimmed V and J ends, which lost 4 bases and 0 bases, there was a span of 10 bases. CDR3 region: CAWTTGYSYEQYF. The CDR3, as DNA: TGTGCCTGGACCACAGGGTACTCCTACGAGCAGTACTTC.

This chain joins TRBV28 and TRBJ1-1, with D tentatively TRBD1 (5 bases). This CDR3 has 14 amino acids. With 7 bases removed from V and 1 base from J, the gap between germline ends came to 13 bases. Germline loops: CDR1 MDHEN, CDR2 SYDVKM. CDR3 amino acids: CASKLSGGNTEAFF. In DNA, the CDR3 is TGTGCCAGCAAACTTTCGGGGGGGAACACTGAAGCTTTCTTT.

The chain recombines TRBV30 with TRBJ1-3; TRBD1 matches 7 bases. CDR1 is GTSNPN and CDR2 is SVGIG in the germline V gene (reference sequence). V shed 0 bases and J 2 bases; nucleotides not matched to a gene: 7. The CDR3 sequence is 16 residues long. The CDR3 here is CAWSVPGTVPGNTIYF. CDR3 DNA sequence: TGTGCCTGGAGTGTACCTGGGACAGTGCCTGGAAACACCATATATTTT.

The chain is built from TRBV4-3 and TRBJ1-6, with D hard to call. There are 15 residues in the CDR3. Germline V gene lookup returns CDR1 LGHNA and CDR2 YSLEER. V was pared by 0 bases and J by 8 bases, with 11 bases between. The CDR3 region is CASSQDTGWDSPLHF. DNA of the CDR3: TGCGCCAGCAGCCAAGATACTGGGTGGGATTCACCCCTCCACTTT.

The chain joins TRBV27 to TRBJ1-5; TRBD1 might be the D (6 bases). Trimming removed 3 bases at V and 7 bases at J, with 13 bases between. The CDR3 consists of 14 residues. Germline CDR1 and CDR2: MNHEY and SMNVEV (reference sequence). The CDR3 DNA reads TGTGCCAGCAGTTTGACAGGCGGAGGACAGCCCCAGCATTTT. Protein: CASSLTGGGQPQHF.

This chain connects TRBV4-1 to TRBJ1-6; 7 bases align to TRBD1. The CDR3 extends over 15 amino acids. Germline loops: CDR1 MGHRA, CDR2 YSYEKL. Trimming took 1 base from V and 7 from J; bases not matched to a gene: 4. This CDR3 reads CASSQGQGGNSPLHF. As DNA, the CDR3 is TGCGCCAGCAGCCAAGGACAGGGTGGGAATTCACCCCTCCACTTT.

V and J are TRBV6-2 or TRBV6-3 and TRBJ1-5; TRBD1 aligns across 8 bases. The V gene's germline CDR1 is MNHEY and CDR2 SVGEGT. This CDR3 region has 16 residues. With V trimmed by 5 bases and J by 2 bases, 8 bases remained unmatched. CDR3 coding DNA: TGTGCCAGCAGTACCCCGACAGGGGCGGGCAATCAGCCCCAGCATTTT. Protein sequence: CASSTPTGAGNQPQHF.

The chain recombines TRBV6-4 with TRBJ2-1; D is possibly TRBD2 (6 bases). The ends were cut back, 5 bases at V and 5 bases at J, with 13 bases in the middle. CDR3 length equals 14 residues. Germline loops: CDR1 MRHNA, CDR2 SNTAGT. The CDR3 DNA follows: TGTGCCAGCAGTCCGGGACTGCCACACAATGAGCAGTTCTTC. Protein product: CASSPGLPHNEQFF.

The CDR3, as DNA: TGTGCCAGCAGTTCGCTGACAGGGTCAGGTGGAAACACCATATATTTT. It encodes CASSSLTGSGGNTIYF. The V gene is TRBV28, the J gene TRBJ1-3, with 7 bases lining up with TRBD1. The CDR3 spans 16 residues. The germline V gene has CDR1 MDHEN and CDR2 SYDVKM. Germline trimming cut 4 bases from V and 3 bases from J; bases unmatched to any gene: 9.

This clone has just a few counts. The rearrangement joins TRBV12-3 or TRBV12-4 to TRBJ2-5; D remains unclear. Trimming pared 0 bases from V and 7 bases from J, leaving 3 bases between. The CDR3 totals 11 residues. The CDR3 nucleotides are TGTGCCAGCAGTTTAGCCGGGACCCAGTACTTC. Its protein is CASSLAGTQYF.

The J gene is TRBJ2-3, the V gene TRBV6-6; perhaps TRBD1 as D (6 bases). This CDR3 has 16 residues. Germline V lookup: CDR1 MNHNY, CDR2 SVGAGI (reference sequence). V lost 1 base and J 0 bases, leaving 11 bases between the germline ends. CDR3 protein: CASSYYRVPSTDTQYF. The DNA for the CDR3 is TGTGCCAGCAGTTACTACAGGGTCCCTAGCACAGATACGCAGTATTTT.

The V call is TRBV6-5, the J call TRBJ2-5; 8 bases agree with TRBD1. Looked up from germline, CDR1 is MNHEY and CDR2 is SVGAGI. The CDR3 loop spans 14 amino acids. The V segment lost 6 bases and the J segment 2 bases; nucleotides outside the gene matches: 5. The CDR3 sequence: CASSQGAAQETQYF. CDR3 in DNA: TGTGCCAGCAGCCAGGGGGCCGCTCAAGAGACCCAGTACTTC.

The chain employs TRBV29-1 and TRBJ2-2, with unresolved D. Trimming cost V 7 bases and J 5 bases, with 14 bases left between them. The germline V gene has CDR1 SQVTM and CDR2 ANQGSEA. CDR3 length: 13 amino acids. Written as DNA, the CDR3 is TGCAGCGCCTCCCAACTTGGAACCGGGGAGCTGTTTTTT. Its translation is CSASQLGTGELFF.

This clone was seen a handful of times. The V gene is TRBV2, the J gene TRBJ1-1; D not resolved. CDR3 length: 14 amino acids. V was clipped by 5 bases and J by 0 bases, with 10 bases between them. Germline CDR1 is SNHLY and CDR2 is FYNNEI. As DNA, the CDR3 is TGTGCCAGCAGTTCCGGACGGTTGAACACTGAAGCTTTCTTT. Translation gives CASSSGRLNTEAFF.

The chain joins TRBV12-3 or TRBV12-4 to TRBJ2-7; no clear D. CDR3 length: 11 residues. V was pared by 5 bases and J by 3 bases, with 5 bases between. Here the CDR3 reads CASSPDYEQYF. In nucleotides, the CDR3 is TGTGCCAGCAGTCCGGACTACGAGCAGTACTTC.

The V call is TRBV6-1, the J call TRBJ2-1; D is unresolved. Trimming cost V 0 bases and J 1 base, with 1 base left between them. The germline V gene has CDR1 MNHNS and CDR2 SASEGT. The CDR3 totals 13 residues. For the CDR3, the DNA is TGTGCCAGCAGTGAAGCTTCCTACAATGAGCAGTTCTTC. Protein sequence: CASSEASYNEQFF.

CDR3 sequence: CASSLDVRDGEAFF. In DNA, the CDR3 is TGCGCCAGCAGCTTGGACGTTCGGGACGGTGAAGCTTTCTTT. The chain has TRBV5-1 and TRBJ1-1; the D gene is possibly TRBD1 (5 bases). The CDR3 covers 14 residues. The germline CDR1 and CDR2 sequences are SGHRS and YFSETQ. The ends were cut back, 0 bases at V and 7 bases at J, with 13 bases in the middle.

The V and J genes are TRBV6-5 and TRBJ2-5, with 8 bases that match TRBD1. Unmatched junction bases numbered 8, after V lost 0 bases and J lost 5 bases. This CDR3 is 16 amino acids long. The germline gives CDR1 MNHEY, CDR2 SVGAGI. The CDR3 reads CASSYSTRTGRETQYF. In nucleotides, the CDR3 is TGTGCCAGCAGTTACTCCACCCGGACAGGGCGGGAGACCCAGTACTTC.

The V and J genes are TRBV9 and TRBJ1-3, with 7 positions matching TRBD1. J gave up 4 bases and V 4 bases, and 2 bases lay outside the gene matches. Germline V gene lookup returns CDR1 SGDLS and CDR2 YYNGEE. This CDR3 is 13 amino acids long. DNA for the CDR3: TGTGCCAGCAGCACGACAGGGGGAAACACCATATATTTT. Translated: CASSTTGGNTIYF.

Many counts were recorded for this clone. This chain links TRBV7-9 with TRBJ1-1; D not certain. V lost 5 bases to trimming and J lost 2 bases, with 12 bases between them. Per germline, CDR1 SEHNR and CDR2 FQNEAQ (reference sequence). The CDR3 is 14 amino acids. CDR3 DNA: TGTGCCAGCAGCGGCACCACACCAAACACTGAAGCTTTCTTT. Translating gives CASSGTTPNTEAFF. Using reference TRBV7-9 and TRBJ1-1 for the parts outside the CDR3, the full variable domain is DTGVSQNPRHKITKRGQNVTFRCDPISEHNRLYWYRQTLGQGPEFLTYFQNEAQLEKSRLLSDRFSAERPKGSFSTLEIQRTEQGDSAMYLCASSGTTPNTEAFFGQGTRLTVV.

This chain links TRBV4-2 with TRBJ1-5; possible D gene TRBD1, 5 bases. Trimming cost V 2 bases and J 5 bases, with 13 bases left between them. The CDR3 sequence is 15 residues long. CDR1 is LGHNA, CDR2 YNFKEQ, per germline. The DNA for the CDR3 is TGTGCCAGCAGCCAATGGGGGTTCGGGGATCAGCCCCAGCATTTT. The encoded protein is CASSQWGFGDQPQHF.

The V and J genes are TRBV27 and TRBJ2-7; TRBD1 matches 7 bases. J gave up 3 bases and V 5 bases, and 7 bases lay outside the gene matches. Germline V lookup: CDR1 MNHEY, CDR2 SMNVEV (reference sequence). This CDR3 is built from 14 residues. CDR3 sequence (DNA): TGTGCCAGCAGTCCCGGGACAGAATACTACGAGCAGTACTTC. Translated, it gives CASSPGTEYYEQYF.

The rearrangement links TRBV3-1 (or the pseudogene TRBV3-2) to TRBJ1-6, with D unclear. V was trimmed by 4 bases and J by 7 bases, leaving 11 bases between them. The CDR3 spans 14 residues. The germline CDR1 and CDR2 sequences are LGHDT and YNNKEL (reference sequence). CDR3 region: CASSLRPINSPLHF. CDR3 bases: TGTGCCAGCAGCCTAAGGCCCATAAATTCACCCCTCCACTTT.

This clone is a singleton in its sample. The chain combines TRBV19 with TRBJ1-1, with D unresolved. V was shortened by 3 bases and J by 8 bases, with 7 bases between the two germline ends. The V gene's germline CDR1 is LNHDA and CDR2 SQIVND (reference sequence). The length of the CDR3 is 11 residues. CDR3 amino acids: CASSIWGEAFF. For the CDR3, the DNA is TGTGCCAGTAGTATTTGGGGAGAAGCTTTCTTT.

This clone was seen a few times. The J gene is TRBJ2-1, the V gene TRBV2; 14 bases fit TRBD2. CDR1 is SNHLY, CDR2 FYNNEI, per germline. CDR3 size: 17 residues. Trimming cost V 5 bases and J 3 bases; bases outside gene matches: 6. CDR3 residues: CASSYSGLAGVYNEQFF. The DNA for the CDR3 is TGTGCCAGCAGTTACTCGGGACTAGCGGGAGTCTACAATGAGCAGTTCTTC.

The chain has TRBV6-5 and TRBJ2-7, with TRBD1 matching over 9 bases. Germline-derived CDR1 and CDR2 are MNHEY and SVGAGI. The CDR3 contains 12 residues. Unmatched junction bases numbered 3, after V lost 6 bases and J lost 6 bases. The CDR3 DNA reads TGTGCCAGCAGACGACAGGGGGGCGAGCAGTACTTC. Its protein product is CASRRQGGEQYF.

The chain joins TRBV5-1 to TRBJ1-2, with D possibly being TRBD1 (6 bases). The CDR3 is made up of 15 amino acids. Trimming shortened V by 4 bases and J by 8 bases, and 21 bases separated the two germline ends. Germline CDR1 reads SGHRS; CDR2 reads YFSETQ. The CDR3 loop is CASSPGGGPEGGYTF. CDR3 nucleotides: TGCGCCAGCAGCCCGGGGGGCGGACCGGAGGGCGGCTACACCTTC.

The chain joins TRBV11-2 to TRBJ1-2; 7 bases are shared with TRBD1. Germline assignment: CDR1 SGHAT and CDR2 FQNNGV. The CDR3 is made up of 15 amino acids. Trimming took 1 base from V and 1 from J; bases not matched to a gene: 3. DNA of the CDR3: TGTGCCAGCAGCTTAGGCGCAGGGGGTAACTATGGCTACACCTTC. It specifies CASSLGAGGNYGYTF. The full variable domain, with the rest looked up from reference TRBV11-2 and TRBJ1-2, is EAGVAQSPRYKIIEKRQSVAFWCNPISGHATLYWYQQILGQGPKLLIQFQNNGVVDDSQLPKDRFSAERLKGVDSTLKIQPAKLEDSAVYLCASSLGAGGNYGYTFGSGTRLTVV.

This sequence joins TRBV5-4 and TRBJ2-3, with 13 bases lining up with TRBD2. This CDR3 is built from 15 residues. Germline V lookup: CDR1 SGHNT, CDR2 YYREEE (reference sequence). The J segment lost 10 bases and the V segment lost 5 bases, leaving 10 bases of the junction unmatched. In DNA, the CDR3 is TGTGCCAGCAGGCCACTAGCGGGAGGGCCGAGAGCGCAGTATTTT. Encoded protein: CASRPLAGGPRAQYF.

This chain uses TRBV10-2 with TRBJ1-5; D not resolved. This CDR3 has 13 amino acids. From germline, CDR1 is WSHSY and CDR2 SAAADI. The ends were cut back, 3 bases at V and 9 bases at J, with 12 bases in the middle. In nucleotides, the CDR3 is TGCGCCAGCAGTGACTCGTGGGGTGGGCCCCAGCATTTT. Amino acids: CASSDSWGGPQHF.